The 10 T cell receptor beta chains given below trace back to one sample, sequenced in a study of patients and donors after allogeneic stem cell transplantation (dated by TCRdb to 2018 to 2020). Library prep was done by RT-PCR. Instrument on record: NextSeq 550. TCRdb's own reprocessing of the public reads used fastp at Q25 and MiXCR and kept productive beta chains. A single entry per CDR3 protein holds the most common genes and DNA from its merged rows. Recorded for this sample are about a million distinct CDR3 sequences; roughly 18% of them occurred a single time. The ten largest clones represent roughly 6% of the sample. What was sequenced was blood, either unsorted or a sorted T cell fraction (not recorded which). The receptors here all came from a human donor who was either an allogeneic HSCT recipient or a stem cell or donor lymphocyte infusion donor (not recorded which). It is not recorded whose cells these are; they may come from a transplant donor.

The chain uses TRBV20-1 and TRBJ2-7, with a weak D call TRBD2 (5 bases). Trimming left V 0 bases short and J 9 bases short, with 12 bases between. CDR1 and CDR2 (germline): DFQATT, SNEGSKA (reference sequence). The CDR3 extends over 12 amino acids. CDR3 nucleotide sequence: TGCAGTGCTAGAGAGGTGAAACGGGGGCAGTACTTC. Its protein is CSAREVKRGQYF.

V gene TRBV9 combines with J gene TRBJ1-1, with 9 bases matching TRBD1. This CDR3 has 15 amino acids. Germline lookup yields CDR1 SGDLS and CDR2 YYNGEE. Losses at the gene ends were 3 bases for V and 3 bases for J; bases not matched to a gene: 6. The CDR3 bases are TGTGCCAGCAGCGCCTTACAGGGGGCTTACACTGAAGCTTTCTTT. This sequence encodes CASSALQGAYTEAFF.

The rearrangement joins TRBV6-1 to TRBJ1-2; D may be TRBD1 (6 bases). Trimming took 6 bases from V and 8 from J, leaving 19 bases between them. The germline V gene encodes CDR1 MNHNS and CDR2 SASEGT. CDR3 length equals 14 residues. CDR3 coding DNA: TGTGCCAGCAGCCTGGACAGAAATGCTGGAGGCTACACCTTC. Its translation: CASSLDRNAGGYTF.

This sequence joins TRBV3-1 and TRBJ2-5, with D possibly matching TRBD2 (5 bases). CDR1 LGHDT and CDR2 YNNKEL come from the germline V gene (reference sequence). This CDR3 is built from 12 residues. Trimming cost V 4 bases and J 8 bases, with 11 bases left between them. The CDR3 sequence: CASSLTRGTQYF. The CDR3, as DNA: TGTGCCAGCAGCCTCACACGGGGTACCCAGTACTTC.

The rearrangement uses TRBV5-1 and TRBJ1-2; D may be TRBD1 (5 bases). Per the germline V gene, CDR1 is SGHRS and CDR2 is YFSETQ. CDR3 size: 14 residues. Trimming removed 0 bases from V and 3 bases from J, with 9 bases in between. DNA of the CDR3: TGCGCCAGCAGCTTGGCCGAGGGGTACTATGGCTACACCTTC. The encoded protein is CASSLAEGYYGYTF.

This clonotype was detected a few times. CDR3 sequence (DNA): TGTGCCAGCAACCATTGGACAGGCGTCGAGCAGTACTTC. It codes for CASNHWTGVEQYF. V gene TRBV7-9 combines with J gene TRBJ2-7; 7 bases fit TRBD1. Trimming took 7 bases from V and 6 from J; bases not matched to a gene: 9. Germline CDR1 is SEHNR and CDR2 is FQNEAQ (reference sequence). The CDR3 length is 13 residues.

The DNA of the CDR3 is TGCGCCAGCAGCTTCCAGGGACGGCAGACAGATACGCAGTATTTT. As protein: CASSFQGRQTDTQYF. The V gene is TRBV5-1, the J gene TRBJ2-3; D tentatively fits TRBD1 or TRBD2 (5 bases each). V lost 2 bases, J lost 3 bases, and 13 bases lay in between. The CDR3 is 15 amino acids. The V gene's germline CDR1 is SGHRS and CDR2 YFSETQ.

In this sample, this clonotype turned up a few times. The J gene is TRBJ2-3, the V gene TRBV13, with D hard to call. Trimming removed 5 bases at V and 1 base at J, with 16 bases between. This CDR3 has 16 amino acids. CDR1 is PRHDT, CDR2 FYEKMQ, per germline (reference sequence). CDR3 region: CASSPQRPAGTDTQYF. The CDR3 DNA reads TGTGCCAGCAGCCCCCAAAGACCGGCGGGCACAGATACGCAGTATTTT.

V is TRBV12-3 or TRBV12-4 and J is TRBJ1-6; D is possibly TRBD1 (6 bases). V was cut by 6 bases and J by 4 bases, with 10 bases left in between. The CDR3 loop spans 14 amino acids. CDR3 in DNA: TGTGCCAGCAGCCCGACAGGTTATAATTCACCCCTCCACTTT. Translated, it gives CASSPTGYNSPLHF.

V and J are TRBV15 and TRBJ2-7; maybe TRBD2 (6 bases). Germline values: CDR1 LNHNV, CDR2 YYDKDF (reference sequence). With 1 base removed from V and 4 bases from J, the gap between germline ends came to 20 bases. The CDR3 consists of 17 residues. The CDR3 sequence: CATSRGEPGVTPYEQYF. CDR3 nucleotides: TGTGCCACCAGCAGAGGCGAGCCGGGGGTTACTCCGTACGAGCAGTACTTC.